The 2 T cell receptor beta chains in this list originate from one sample, sequenced in a study of T-cell memory formation after mild COVID-19. TCRdb independently ran MiXCR on the 5' RACE reads; one entry per CDR3 protein. The sample includes hundreds of thousands of distinct CDR3 sequences, under 30% seen only once; the top ten take approximately 13%. The sequenced sample was PBMCs or a T cell subset sorted from them (not recorded which). The receptors here all came from an adult woman who had mild COVID-19 (a few samples of this study predate the infection). Cell type and time point are not known.

The chain couples TRBV11-2 to TRBJ2-6; no definite D call. This CDR3 region has 13 residues. Trimming cost V 6 bases and J 2 bases, with 5 bases left between them. In germline, CDR1 is SGHAT, CDR2 FQNNGV. This chain's CDR3 is CASSSAGANVLTF. Written as DNA, the CDR3 is TGTGCCAGCAGTTCCGCTGGGGCCAACGTCCTGACTTTC.

This clonotype was seen a few times. The chain couples TRBV2 to TRBJ2-7, with a tentative D call TRBD1 (5 bases). There are 14 residues in the CDR3. Germline V gene lookup returns CDR1 SNHLY and CDR2 FYNNEI. V gave up 6 bases and J gave up 3 bases, with 15 bases separating them. The CDR3 nucleotides are TGTGCCAGCAGAGATGGAGTTAGGGGCTACGAGCAGTACTTC. Amino acid sequence: CASRDGVRGYEQYF.